Below are 16 T cell receptor beta chains sequenced from a single sample in a study of T cell responses to AZD1222 COVID-19 vaccine. The data were produced by immunoSEQ multiplex PCR, yet TCRdb's version contains in-frame clones alone and is incomplete. There are about 130,000 clones in the sample; about 93% occur only once, and around 5% lies in the top ten. Material: peripheral blood, obtained on day 0 of AZD1222 vaccination. The source of these receptors is an adult in good health.

CDR3 protein: CASSSTGGEQYF. The DNA for the CDR3 is TGTGCCAGTAGTAGTACAGGGGGCGAGCAGTACTTC. The chain couples TRBV19 to TRBJ2-7; 8 nucleotides line up with TRBD1. From germline, CDR1 is LNHDA and CDR2 SQIVND (reference sequence). The V gene end was trimmed by 4 bases and the J gene end by 6 bases; junction bases not matched to a gene: 2. The CDR3 contains 12 residues.

The chain employs TRBV7-9 and TRBJ2-7; D perhaps matches TRBD1 (5 bases). The length of the CDR3 is 12 residues. Trimming left V 5 bases short and J 2 bases short, with 7 bases between. The germline gives CDR1 SEHNR, CDR2 FQNEAQ (reference sequence). The CDR3 region has the DNA TGTGCCAGCAGCCCAGGGACCTACGAGCAGTACTTC. Translated: CASSPGTYEQYF. Variable domain in full (rest from reference TRBV7-9 and TRBJ2-7): DTGVSQNPRHKITKRGQNVTFRCDPISEHNRLYWYRQTLGQGPEFLTYFQNEAQLEKSRLLSDRFSAERPKGSFSTLEIQRTEQGDSAMYLCASSPGTYEQYFGPGTRLTVT.

The J gene is TRBJ2-7, the V gene TRBV3-1 (or the pseudogene TRBV3-2), with 9 bases matching TRBD1. The germline V gene encodes CDR1 LGHDT and CDR2 YNNKEL (reference sequence). CDR3 length: 14 residues. V lost 4 bases, J lost 3 bases, and 4 bases stayed unmatched. CDR3 loop: CASSRGQGFYEQYF. The CDR3 DNA reads as TGTGCCAGCAGCCGCGGACAGGGGTTCTACGAGCAGTACTTC.

The chain joins TRBV12-3 or TRBV12-4 to TRBJ2-7; D not certain. Trimming took 3 bases from V and 6 from J, leaving 9 bases between them. This CDR3 spans 12 amino acids. The CDR3 DNA sequence: TGTGCCAGCAGTTTGGACCCTACCGAGCAGTACTTC. Translated, it gives CASSLDPTEQYF.

The genes are TRBV18 and TRBJ2-1; unclear D gene. Trimming left V 8 bases short and J 2 bases short, with 19 bases between. The CDR3 consists of 16 residues. Germline values: CDR1 KGHSH, CDR2 LQKENI. The CDR3 nucleotides read TGTGCCAGCGCCAGCGATTACTGGGCTGCCTACAATGAGCAGTTCTTC. Its translation is CASASDYWAAYNEQFF.

The chain couples TRBV25-1 to TRBJ1-2; D gene unclear. The CDR3 contains 12 residues. Per germline, CDR1 MGHDK and CDR2 SYGVNS. V was clipped by 1 base and J by 8 bases, with 8 bases between them. CDR3 protein: CASSEFGRGYTF. The CDR3 DNA reads as TGTGCCAGCAGTGAATTTGGGCGAGGCTACACCTTC.

The chain carries TRBV6-2 or TRBV6-3 and TRBJ1-5; the match to TRBD1 covers 11 bases. The V segment lost 3 bases and the J segment 8 bases; nucleotides outside the gene matches: 3. This CDR3 contains 14 residues. Germline V gives CDR1 MNHEY, CDR2 SVGEGT. Here the CDR3 DNA reads TGTGCCAGCAGTTATGGACAGGGGGCGAAGCCCCAGCATTTT. This codes for CASSYGQGAKPQHF.

The genes are TRBV6-5 and TRBJ2-3; possible D gene TRBD2, 5 bases. Germline CDR1 is MNHEY and CDR2 is SVGAGI. This CDR3 has 15 amino acids. V lost 2 bases and J 5 bases, leaving 14 bases between the germline ends. CDR3 amino acids: CASSYGAERLDTQYF. The CDR3, as DNA: TGTGCCAGCAGTTACGGAGCGGAGAGGTTAGATACGCAGTATTTT.

The genes are TRBV7-9 and TRBJ2-7; 7 nucleotides line up with TRBD1. The CDR3 totals 13 residues. Germline CDR1 reads SEHNR; CDR2 reads FQNEAQ (reference sequence). The trim removed 3 bases at V and 3 bases at J, leaving 2 bases unmatched. The CDR3 DNA follows: TGTGCCAGCAGCTTTGACAGGGACTACGAGCAGTACTTC. Its translation: CASSFDRDYEQYF.

The rearrangement uses TRBV6-5 and TRBJ2-7; the D gene is possibly TRBD2 (5 bases). The CDR3 extends over 14 amino acids. The V end lost 7 bases, the J end lost 0 bases, and 13 bases lay between the germline ends. Germline lookup yields CDR1 MNHEY and CDR2 SVGAGI. The CDR3 DNA follows: TGTGCCAGCAAGCTAGCCCGAGGCTCCTACGAGCAGTACTTC. It is translated as CASKLARGSYEQYF.

This rearrangement joins TRBV19 to TRBJ1-5; TRBD1 matches at 8 bases. The CDR3 contains 15 residues. V lost 3 bases, J lost 7 bases, and 8 bases stayed unmatched. The germline V gene encodes CDR1 LNHDA and CDR2 SQIVND (reference sequence). CDR3: CASSIKGQVGQPQHF. DNA of the CDR3: TGTGCCAGTAGTATTAAGGGACAGGTTGGGCAGCCCCAGCATTTT.

The chain couples TRBV19 to TRBJ2-3, with TRBD2 matching over 8 bases. Trimming at V came to 3 bases and at J to 4 bases, leaving 6 bases not matched to a gene. CDR3 size: 15 residues. CDR1 is LNHDA and CDR2 is SQIVND in the germline V gene (reference sequence). CDR3 in amino acids: CASSIVRTSSDTQYF. CDR3 coding DNA: TGTGCCAGTAGTATTGTCAGGACTAGCTCAGATACGCAGTATTTT.

The chain recombines TRBV10-2 with TRBJ2-1; D possibly corresponds to TRBD1 (5 bases). The CDR3 is made up of 14 amino acids. V shed 2 bases and J shed 8 bases, with 13 bases lying between them. Germline CDR1 is WSHSY and CDR2 is SAAADI. The DNA for the CDR3 is TGCGCCAGCAGTGAGAATCAGGGTGACGATGAGCAGTTCTTC. Translation gives CASSENQGDDEQFF.

V gene TRBV30 combines with J gene TRBJ2-3; D ambiguous. The CDR3 is made up of 14 amino acids. V was cut by 5 bases and J by 1 base, with 13 bases left in between. The germline gives CDR1 GTSNPN, CDR2 SVGIG (reference sequence). The CDR3 DNA is TGTGCCTGGGACGACGGTGGAGGCACAGATACGCAGTATTTT. It specifies CAWDDGGGTDTQYF.

The chain recombines TRBV25-1 with TRBJ2-1; D gene uncertain. V lost 6 bases and J lost 6, with 15 bases in between. Germline V gene data show CDR1 as MGHDK and CDR2 as SYGVNS. There are 14 residues in the CDR3. Written as DNA, the CDR3 is TGTGCCAGCAGGCCCCACACAGATTCCAATGAGCAGTTCTTC. As protein: CASRPHTDSNEQFF.

This chain uses TRBV29-1 with TRBJ1-1; 9 bases agree with TRBD1. There are 14 residues in the CDR3. Germline CDR1 SQVTM, CDR2 ANQGSEA. V gave up 6 bases and J gave up 1 base; unmatched junction bases: 6. The CDR3 sequence is CSVDRGGENTEAFF. The CDR3, as DNA: TGCAGCGTCGACAGGGGGGGAGAGAACACTGAAGCTTTCTTT.